This entry lists 16 T cell receptor beta chains sequenced from one sample in a study of tumor-infiltrating lymphocytes in primary liver carcinoma. For each extraction, RNA and DNA were obtained together from 20-30 mg of unsorted bulk tissue. Total RNA (roughly 0.45 ug) served as template for TCR beta cDNA synthesis primed by a constant-region primer. It was through three nested multiplex PCR rounds of slightly modified ARM-PCR that TCR beta libraries arose. For roughly 10 cycles apiece, the opening two PCR rounds ran with TRBV1-TRBV30 forward primers and a C-beta reverse primer. TCRdb fed the multiplex PCR reads into MiXCR, producing one record per CDR3 protein. The sample holds over 45,000 distinct CDR3 sequences, 55% to 75% seen once. The sequencing sample was made of liver tumor tissue from sampling region 5. The sample's subset: tumor region T5, tumor centre. The receptor source for this set is a man aged 40-55 years with primary liver carcinoma and hepatitis B virus infection.

In the case of this clonotype: The CDR3 does not close with the conserved phenylalanine or tryptophan, likely indicating a read error. The DNA is omitted, as the CDR3 cannot be located on it reliably, and the CDR3 follows TCRdb's listing. This sequence joins TRBV6-5 and TRBJ2-2. The germline CDR1 and CDR2 sequences are MNHEY and SVGAGI. The CDR3 is made up of 15 amino acids, end residues included. Here the CDR3 reads CASSYAVDDTGEPFI.

Notes on this clonotype: A read error may explain this, as a much larger clone is one base away. V usage is TRBV30 and J usage is TRBJ2-1; 9 bases agree with TRBD2. This CDR3 is 15 amino acids long. Germline-derived CDR1 and CDR2 are GTSNPN and SVGIG (reference sequence). In DNA form, the CDR3 reads TGTGCCTGGAGTGCTATAGCGGGAGCATACAATGCGCAGTTCTTC. Translating it yields CAWSAIAGAYNAQFF.

Notes on this clonotype: One end of the junction does not line up with germline, which may come from a read error. The V call is TRBV7-8, the J call TRBJ2-3; no firm D call. Germline CDR1 reads SGHVS; CDR2 reads FQNEAQ. The CDR3 is made up of 17 amino acids. The CDR3 bases are TGTGCCAGCAGCTTAGATGCAAGTGGAGCTGGCACAGATACACAGTATTTT. Translating it yields CASSLDASGAGTDTQYF.

This clonotype was detected ten times or more. The V gene is TRBV10-1, the J gene TRBJ2-7; 13 bases align to TRBD2. Germline-derived CDR1 and CDR2 are WNHNN and SYGVQD (reference sequence). V was pared by 6 bases and J by 3 bases, with 5 bases of the junction left unmatched. The CDR3 spans 15 residues. The CDR3 sequence is CASSPGTSGNYEQYF. The DNA for the CDR3 is TGCGCCAGCAGCCCCGGGACTAGCGGGAACTACGAGCAGTACTTC.

CDR3 nucleotide sequence: TGTGCCAGCAGCTTAGAGGCGACCGTGTACGAGCAGTACTTC. Protein sequence: CASSLEATVYEQYF. The gene calls are TRBV11-1 and TRBJ2-7; D is undetermined. Germline CDR1 SGHAT, CDR2 FQDESV (reference sequence). V shed 1 base and J shed 4 bases, with 11 bases lying between them. CDR3 size: 14 residues.

The chain carries TRBV19 and TRBJ1-5; no clear D. Germline CDR1 reads LNHDA; CDR2 reads SQIVND (reference sequence). This CDR3 has 17 residues. Trimming left V 0 bases short and J 5 bases short, with 17 bases between. DNA of the CDR3: TGTGCCAGTAGTATAGAGAGTGTGAGGCCGGGGTATCAGCCCCAGCATTTT. Translation gives CASSIESVRPGYQPQHF.

Points on this clonotype: Sequence at one end of the junction differs from germline and may be a read error. The chain has TRBV4-2 and TRBJ2-2; the match to TRBD2 covers 10 bases. The V gene's germline CDR1 is LGHNA and CDR2 YNFKEQ. This CDR3 region has 16 residues. CDR3 DNA: TGTGCCAGCAGCCAAGACCTAGCGGGAGATGGCGGGGAGCGGTTTTTT. It encodes CASSQDLAGDGGERFF.

Details on this clonotype: At one boundary the junction diverges from the germline segment, which might be a read error. The rearrangement links TRBV12-3 or TRBV12-4 to TRBJ2-5, with unresolved D. The CDR3 consists of 13 residues. The CDR3 coding sequence is TGTGCCAGCAGCTGTACTACAAAAGAGACCCAGTATTTC. This codes for CASSCTTKETQYF.

As regards this clonotype: One end of the junction does not line up with germline, which may come from a read error. The chain has TRBV11-2 and TRBJ2-7; 15 positions agree with TRBD2. Looked up from germline, CDR1 is SGHAT and CDR2 is FQNNGV. The CDR3 extends over 18 amino acids. The chain's CDR3 is CASSLSVGLAGGEYKQHF. Here the CDR3 DNA reads TGTGCCAGCAGCTTATCCGTTGGACTAGCGGGAGGGGAGTACAAGCAGCACTTC.

The table lists this clonotype with a count of one. The junction shows a germline mismatch at one end, possibly a read error. This chain links TRBV5-1 with TRBJ1-3; D is uncertain. This CDR3 spans 13 amino acids. The germline CDR1 and CDR2 sequences are SGHRS and YFSETQ. CDR3 DNA: TGCGTCAGCAGCCACGGCTCTGGAAACACCATATATTTT. Its translation: CVSSHGSGNTIYF.

The chain links TRBV12-3 or TRBV12-4 to TRBJ2-7, with a tentative D call TRBD2 (6 bases). V was cut by 7 bases and J by 5 bases, with 27 bases left in between. The CDR3 is 17 amino acids. For the CDR3, the DNA is TGTGCCAGCAACCAGTTCCCAGGACTAACGCAAAGCGACGAGCAGTACTTC. It translates to CASNQFPGLTQSDEQYF.

This clonotype was seen many times. This chain uses TRBV30 with TRBJ1-5; D is uncertain. The CDR3 has 13 residues. Germline V gene data show CDR1 as GTSNPN and CDR2 as SVGIG (reference sequence). V gave up 0 bases and J gave up 7 bases, with 10 bases separating them. CDR3 region: CAWSVNLGQPQHF. DNA for the CDR3: TGTGCCTGGAGTGTAAATCTGGGGCAGCCCCAGCATTTT. Filled out from reference TRBV30 and TRBJ1-5, the complete variable domain reads SQTIHQWPATLVQPVGSPLSLECTVEGTSNPNLYWYRQAAGRGLQLLFYSVGIGQISSEVPQNLSASRPQDRQFILSSKKLLLSDSGFYLCAWSVNLGQPQHFGDGTRLSIL.

This clonotype was found many times. The V gene is TRBV6-1, the J gene TRBJ2-1; TRBD1 or TRBD2 may be the D gene (7 bases each). Germline assignment: CDR1 MNHNS and CDR2 SASEGT. V was trimmed by 10 bases and J by 7 bases, leaving 29 bases between them. This CDR3 contains 17 residues. In nucleotides, the CDR3 is TGTGCCATAGGGGGGGGCAGCACAGGGGAGTCTGGGAATGAGCAGTTCTTC. Translated, it gives CAIGGGSTGESGNEQFF.

With regard to this clonotype: At one boundary the junction diverges from the germline segment, which might be a read error. The gene calls are TRBV6-1 and TRBJ2-3, with D possibly being TRBD2 (6 bases). The germline CDR1 and CDR2 sequences are MNHNS and SASEGT. CDR3 length: 13 residues. Here the CDR3 DNA reads TGTGCCAGCAGCCTCGGGAGTATAGATACGCAGTACTTT. Translation gives CASSLGSIDTQYF.

This clonotype was found a few times. A read error may explain this, as a much larger clone is one base away. J is TRBJ2-7 and V is TRBV28; D perhaps matches TRBD2 (5 bases). Germline V CDR1 and CDR2: MDHEN, SYDVKM. The CDR3 has 14 residues. V lost 2 bases and J lost 3, with 11 bases in between. The chain's CDR3 is CASSLRKAGYEQYF. The CDR3 DNA follows: TGTGCCAGCAGTTTAAGAAAGGCGGGCTACGAGCAGTACTTC. Using reference TRBV28 and TRBJ2-7 for the parts outside the CDR3, the full variable domain is DVKVTQSSRYLVKRTGEKVFLECVQDMDHENMFWYRQDPGLGLRLIYFSYDVKMKEKGDIPEGYSVSREKKERFSLILESASTNQTSMYLCASSLRKAGYEQYFGPGTRLTVT.

On this clonotype itself: A junction end diverges from the germline sequence, so it may reflect a read error. The chain joins TRBV6-1 to TRBJ1-6, with D tentatively TRBD1 (5 bases). Per germline, CDR1 MNHNS and CDR2 SASEGT. The length of the CDR3 is 13 residues. Written as DNA, the CDR3 is TGTGCCGGCAGGGCCGCCGATAATTCACCCCTCCACTTT. Its translation: CAGRAADNSPLHF.